The source of this T cell receptor (beta chain) is a study of blood T cell repertoires in COVID-19. Looking at the study overall: Samples came from the United States, Italy and Spain, spanning acute and convalescent COVID-19.

How the authors handled the data: Nucleated cell counts were estimated from reference gene primer amplification. Profiled with immunoSEQ multiplex PCR; TCRdb holds only in-frame clones, not every one. The D gene and trimming were derived from the DNA, and the V and J assignments and clone size from that table. The sample lists tens of thousands of clones; about 89% were seen once. The CDR3 runs 13 residues. V shed 2 bases and J shed 4 bases, with 9 bases lying between them. This clonotype originated in a man aged 50-59 years with active or convalescent COVID-19. This chain uses TRBV12-3 or TRBV12-4 with TRBJ2-7; possibly TRBD1 for D (6 bases). Specimen: peripheral blood. This chain's CDR3 is CASSLPGEYEQYF. As DNA, the CDR3 is TGTGCCAGCAGTTTACCAGGGGAGTACGAGCAGTACTTC.